The entry that follows covers one T cell receptor (beta chain) sequence. The antigen is not known. The data were produced by immunoSEQ multiplex PCR, yet TCRdb's version contains in-frame clones alone and is incomplete. The data show nearly 90,000 clones, with almost 90% seen just once and around 10% held by the top ten. There are 15 residues in the CDR3. Germline values: CDR1 MGHRA, CDR2 YSYEKL. The germline V and J ends were trimmed by 0 bases and 4 bases, with 11 bases remaining between them. The entry originates in a study of T cell responses to AZD1222 COVID-19 vaccine. Study results and limitations: Spike-spanning, vaccine-associated CD4 TCRs were dominant at 160-218 and 743-854. Seropositivity was recorded at baseline in only a handful of AZD1222 recipients. Clonal diversity was possibly underestimated, and the donors were mostly white British, with more females.

The receptor comes from an adult in good health. This rearrangement joins TRBV4-1 to TRBJ2-3, with a possible D match to TRBD1 (6 bases). This specimen consisted of peripheral blood, obtained on day 0 of MenACWY control vaccination. CDR3 nucleotides: TGCGCCAGCAGCCAAGATTCCAGGGGCGCAGATACGCAGTATTTT. It specifies CASSQDSRGADTQYF.